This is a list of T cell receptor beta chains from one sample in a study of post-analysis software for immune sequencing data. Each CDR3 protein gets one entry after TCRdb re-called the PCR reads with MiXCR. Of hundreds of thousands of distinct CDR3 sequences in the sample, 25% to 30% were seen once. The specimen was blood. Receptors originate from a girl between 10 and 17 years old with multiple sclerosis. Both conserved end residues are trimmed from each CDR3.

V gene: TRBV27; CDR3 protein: ASRDGVNTEAF
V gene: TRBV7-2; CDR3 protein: ASSRHPLAGVGRDTQY
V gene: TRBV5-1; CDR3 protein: ASSEAWGLETQY
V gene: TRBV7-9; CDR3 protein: ASRVGLTEAF
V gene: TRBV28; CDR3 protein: ASRDLAGVGDEQF
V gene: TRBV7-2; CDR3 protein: ASSSGDSRPQH
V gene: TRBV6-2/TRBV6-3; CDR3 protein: ASSYAGGPGNEQF
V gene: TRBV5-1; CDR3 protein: ASSLEGKGPNGYT
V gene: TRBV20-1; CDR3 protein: SAIRGAYTEAF
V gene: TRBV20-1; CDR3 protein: SARSPGLKPQQY
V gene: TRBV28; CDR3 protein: ASRPAGQEEKLF
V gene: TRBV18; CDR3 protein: ASSAPGLAGVYEQF
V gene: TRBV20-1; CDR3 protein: SARDFPPETYTDTQY
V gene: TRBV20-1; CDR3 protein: SARGGQTSGRLYEQY
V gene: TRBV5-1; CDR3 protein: AGSLTDTQY
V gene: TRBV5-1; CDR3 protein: ASSLVTADQETQY
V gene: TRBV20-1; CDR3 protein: SARGLAGGIRNEQF
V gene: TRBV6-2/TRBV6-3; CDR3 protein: ASSPATSGPFYEQY
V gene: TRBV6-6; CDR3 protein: ASSYQQGTEAF
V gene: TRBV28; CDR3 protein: ASSVLPPGANVLT
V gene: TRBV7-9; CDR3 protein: ASSQGVAVTDTQY
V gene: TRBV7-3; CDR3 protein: ASSRVGYNEQY
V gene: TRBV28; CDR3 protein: ASARRGTGGSYEQY
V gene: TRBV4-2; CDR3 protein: ASSQVVAGHTVRETQY
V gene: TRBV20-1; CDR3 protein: SARGGQGALSPLH
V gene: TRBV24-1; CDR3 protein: ATTGMNTEAF
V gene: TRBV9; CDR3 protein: ASSPGVYEKLF
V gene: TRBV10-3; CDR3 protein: AISEGGFSNQPQH
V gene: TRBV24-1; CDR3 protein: ATSSGSHRGLF
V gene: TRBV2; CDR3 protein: ASSEQQLYGYT
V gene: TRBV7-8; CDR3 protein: ASSLANDRPFSTDTQY
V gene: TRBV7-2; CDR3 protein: ASSLDRSYNSPLH
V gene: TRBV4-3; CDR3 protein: ASSQDGRRNTEAF
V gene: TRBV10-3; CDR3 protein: AISDAGLAGGSYNEQF
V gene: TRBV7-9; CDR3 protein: ASSFGVPAYEQY
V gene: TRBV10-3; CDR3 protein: AISGGGPGNQPQH
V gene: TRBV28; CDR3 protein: ASSFPLAGGIETQY
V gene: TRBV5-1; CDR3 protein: ASSPGEYNSPLH
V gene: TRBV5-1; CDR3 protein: ASSFSGGQSLNDEQY
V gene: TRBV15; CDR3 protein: ATSRIHTGANEKLF
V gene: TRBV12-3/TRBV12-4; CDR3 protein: ASSFRQDKETQY
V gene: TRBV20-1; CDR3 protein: SARVTGAYNEQF
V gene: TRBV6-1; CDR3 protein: ASSPYGQVSNYGYT
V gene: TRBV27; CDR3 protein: ASSFTSGGYEQY
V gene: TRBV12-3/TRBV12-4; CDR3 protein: ASRTTGGQYSNQPQH